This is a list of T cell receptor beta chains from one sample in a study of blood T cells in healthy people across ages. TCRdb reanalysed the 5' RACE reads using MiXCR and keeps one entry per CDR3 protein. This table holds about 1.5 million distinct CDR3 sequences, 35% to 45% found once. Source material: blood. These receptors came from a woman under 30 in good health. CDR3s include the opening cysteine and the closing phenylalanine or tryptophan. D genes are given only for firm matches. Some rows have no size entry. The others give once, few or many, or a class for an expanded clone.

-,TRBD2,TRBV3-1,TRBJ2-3,TGTGCCAGCAGCCAAGGGATGTTAGCGGGGGAAAACACGGGGGGAGATACGCAGTATTTT,CASSQGMLAGENTGGDTQYF
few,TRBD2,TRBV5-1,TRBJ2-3,TGCGCCAGCAGCTTATATTCTACTAGCGGCCGCACAGATACGCAGTATTTT,CASSLYSTSGRTDTQYF
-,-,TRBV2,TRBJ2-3,TGTGCCAGCAGTTCGAGAGAGGACTCATATACGCAGTATTTT,CASSSREDSYTQYF
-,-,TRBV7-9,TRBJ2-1,TGTGCCAGCAGCCCAACCGGATTCTACAATGAGCAGTTCTTC,CASSPTGFYNEQFF
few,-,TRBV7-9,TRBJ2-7,TGTGCCAGCAGCTTAGTTTCAGATCCCGAGCAGTACTTC,CASSLVSDPEQYF
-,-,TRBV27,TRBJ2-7,TGTGCCAGCACCGCGAATCCGCTCTCCTACGAGCAGTACTTC,CASTANPLSYEQYF
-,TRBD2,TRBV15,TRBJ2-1,TGTGCCACCAGCAGAGGGGATAGCGGGGACGAGCAGTTCTTC,CATSRGDSGDEQFF
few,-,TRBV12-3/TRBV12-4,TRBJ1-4,TGTGCCACCCGGGGCGCGGGGAATGAAAAACTGTTTTTT,CATRGAGNEKLFF
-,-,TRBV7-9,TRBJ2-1,TGTGCCAGCGTGAGTGAGGGAGGCCCCTCCTACAATGAGCAGTTCTTC,CASVSEGGPSYNEQFF
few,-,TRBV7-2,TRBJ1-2,TGTGCCAGCAGCCCCGGTAAAGCTAACTATGGCTACACCTTC,CASSPGKANYGYTF
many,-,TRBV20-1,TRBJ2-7,TGCAGTGCTCACCGTGATCTCGCAGCCGAGCAGTACTTC,CSAHRDLAAEQYF
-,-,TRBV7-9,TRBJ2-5,TGTGCCAGCAGCTTAGAGGCGGGTGCCAATCCGCAGTACTTC,CASSLEAGANPQYF
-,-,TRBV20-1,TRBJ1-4,TGCAGCCCCAGGGGCCGGGATGAAAAACTGTTTTTT,CSPRGRDEKLFF
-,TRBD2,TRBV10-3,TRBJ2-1,TGTGCCATGTCCCCTAGCGGGGGGGACAATGAGCAGTTCTTC,CAMSPSGGDNEQFF
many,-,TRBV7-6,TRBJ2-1,TGTGCCAGCAGCTTGTCTGATAATGAGCAGTTCTTC,CASSLSDNEQFF
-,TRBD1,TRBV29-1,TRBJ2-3,TGCAGCGTCGGACAGGGCCATAGCACAGATACGCAGTATTTT,CSVGQGHSTDTQYF
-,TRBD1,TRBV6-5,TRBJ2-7,TGTGCCACCATGGGACAGGGGACCTACGAGCAGTACTTC,CATMGQGTYEQYF
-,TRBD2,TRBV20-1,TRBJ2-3,TGCAGTGCTAGTTACCGACTAGCGAGCACAGATACGCAGTATTTT,CSASYRLASTDTQYF
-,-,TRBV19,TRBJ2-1,TGTGCCAGTAGTATCGACCCTAACTCCTACAATGAGCAGTTCTTC,CASSIDPNSYNEQFF
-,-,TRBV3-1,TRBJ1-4,TGTGCCAGCAGCCTTCTTTCCGGGTCCAACGGGGAAAAACTGTTTTTT,CASSLLSGSNGEKLFF
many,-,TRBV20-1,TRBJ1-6,TGCAGTGCTAGAGATTGGGGGGGTTTTAATTCACCCCTCCACTTT,CSARDWGGFNSPLHF
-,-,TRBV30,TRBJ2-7,TGTGCCTGGAGTACCGGTAAATCCTACGAGCAGTACTTC,CAWSTGKSYEQYF
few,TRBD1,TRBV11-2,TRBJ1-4,TGTGCCAGCAGCTTATTCATGAATCCTCAGGGGGTTCAGAAACTGTTTTTT,CASSLFMNPQGVQKLFF
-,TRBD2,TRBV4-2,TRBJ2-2,TGTGCCAGCAGCCATCCCAGCGGGACGAACACCGGGGAGCTGTTTTTT,CASSHPSGTNTGELFF
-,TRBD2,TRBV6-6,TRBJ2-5,TGTGCCAGCAGACCAACTAGCGGGAGGGAGACCCAGTACTTC,CASRPTSGRETQYF
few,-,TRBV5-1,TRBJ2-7,TGCGCCAGCAGCCATGAGCCAGGCTACGAGCAGTACTTC,CASSHEPGYEQYF
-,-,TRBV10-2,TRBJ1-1,TGCGCCAGCAGTGCAAAGGGAAAGGGGAATGAAGCTTTCTTT,CASSAKGKGNEAFF
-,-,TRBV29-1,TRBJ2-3,TGCAGCGCACGGCAGGGGAGCACAGATACGCAGTATTTT,CSARQGSTDTQYF
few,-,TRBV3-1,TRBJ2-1,TGTGCCAGCAGCCAAGGCGAGGGCCTAGGGGATGAGCAGTTCTTC,CASSQGEGLGDEQFF
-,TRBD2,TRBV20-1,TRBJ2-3,TGCAGTGCCACTCTAGCGGGGGGGCTTCCAGATACGCAGTATTTT,CSATLAGGLPDTQYF
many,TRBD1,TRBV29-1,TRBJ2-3,TGCAGCGTGACAGGACAGGACACAGATACGCAGTATTTT,CSVTGQDTDTQYF